The clone carrying this TCR beta chain was recorded a few times. Its antigen is not identified. These data originate in a study of T cell responses to AZD1222 COVID-19 vaccine. Regarding the study as a whole: Among the donors, most were white British and more were female, and clonal diversity was possibly underestimated.

Method: immunoSEQ multiplex PCR; TCRdb's copy keeps in-frame clones and lacks some. The data show about 100,000 clones, around nine tenths seen once. Here the sequenced sample was peripheral blood, taken on day 0 of AZD1222 vaccination. The receptor was isolated from an adult in good health.

The DNA of the CDR3 is TGCAGCGTAGGGACAGGGGGCTACGAGCAGTACTTC. This gives the protein CSVGTGGYEQYF. The chain couples TRBV29-1 to TRBJ2-7; 11 bases match TRBD1. The CDR3 is 12 amino acids. Germline trimming cut 6 bases from V and 3 bases from J; bases unmatched to any gene: 1. Per the germline V gene, CDR1 is SQVTM and CDR2 is ANQGSEA.